Listed below are T cell receptor beta chains from one sample, sequenced in a study of cytomegalovirus exposure and HLA in healthy donors. Some clones are missing from TCRdb's copy, which holds only in-frame ones; the method was immunoSEQ multiplex PCR. The repertoire holds about 140,000 clones, with around 80% as singletons. The sequencing input was PBMCs. The source is a female donor in good health and CMV-seronegative. CDR3s include the opening cysteine and the closing phenylalanine or tryptophan. A D gene is named only where the DNA matches it firmly. Part of the rows lack a size; the others show once, few, many or a class for expanded clones.

abundance,v_gene,j_gene,d_gene,CDR3nt,CDR3aa
-,TRBV27,TRBJ1-2,TRBD1,TGTGCCAGCAGTTTCCGGCGGACAGGGGGCTATGGCTACACCTTC,CASSFRRTGGYGYTF
-,TRBV5-4,TRBJ2-1,TRBD2,TGTGCCAGCAGCCTCGGACTAGCGGGACAAGGGTCCTACAATGAGCAGTTCTTC,CASSLGLAGQGSYNEQFF
-,TRBV7-2,TRBJ2-1,-,TGTGCCAAGCGGTACCCCCCTTACAATGAGCAGTTCTTC,CAKRYPPYNEQFF
few,TRBV5-6,TRBJ2-1,-,TGTGCCAGCAGCTTGGGGGCCTCCTACAATGAGCAGTTCTTC,CASSLGASYNEQFF
-,TRBV4-2,TRBJ2-2,-,TGTGCCAGCAGCCAAGATGGGGCGGCCGGGGAGCTGTTTTTT,CASSQDGAAGELFF
once,TRBV7-9,TRBJ1-4,TRBD1,TGTGCCAGCAGCTCCCGGGACAGGAACAGCGAAAAACTGTTTTTT,CASSSRDRNSEKLFF
-,TRBV15,TRBJ1-1,-,TGTGCCACCAGCAGACCAGGACAACCGAACACTGAAGCTTTCTTT,CATSRPGQPNTEAFF
-,TRBV6-1,TRBJ1-5,TRBD1,TGTGCCAGCAGTGAAAATACAGGGGGGAATCAGCCCCAGCATTTT,CASSENTGGNQPQHF
few,TRBV4-2,TRBJ1-4,-,TGTGCCAGCAGGGACGGACTTAGTTTAAATGAAAAACTGTTTTTT,CASRDGLSLNEKLFF
-,TRBV29-1,TRBJ2-1,TRBD2,TGCAGCGCGGAGGACCCCGGGACTAGCGGGCTTTACAATGAGCAGTTCTTC,CSAEDPGTSGLYNEQFF
-,TRBV9,TRBJ1-1,TRBD1,TGTGCCAGCAGCGTAGTCGGACAGGGCTCTGAAGCTTTCTTT,CASSVVGQGSEAFF
-,TRBV25-1,TRBJ2-1,-,TGTGCCAGCAGTGCCTACTATTCGGGACTCCTCTCCAATGAGCAGTTCTTC,CASSAYYSGLLSNEQFF
-,TRBV27,TRBJ2-1,TRBD2,TGTGCCAGCAGTCCTCCCGGACTAGCGGGAGTAAATGAGCAGTTCTTC,CASSPPGLAGVNEQFF
-,TRBV5-1,TRBJ1-1,TRBD1,TGCGCCAGCAGCTTGTGGACAGGGGCGGGCACTGAAGCTTTCTTT,CASSLWTGAGTEAFF
-,TRBV6-6,TRBJ2-7,TRBD2,TGTGCCAGCAGTGGACGGGAGGGGTCCTACGAGCAGTACTTC,CASSGREGSYEQYF
once,TRBV27,TRBJ1-2,-,TGTGCCACTTCTAAAACGGGAGTCTATGGCTACACCTTC,CATSKTGVYGYTF
-,TRBV7-9,TRBJ2-1,TRBD1,TGTGCCAGCAGCCCCGGGACAGGGGTCTTACAGTACAATGAGCAGTTCTTC,CASSPGTGVLQYNEQFF
-,TRBV28,TRBJ2-1,TRBD2,TGTGCCAGCAGTTTCCGACTAGCAGCCAACAATGAGCAGTTCTTC,CASSFRLAANNEQFF
-,TRBV10-3,TRBJ1-4,-,TGTGCCATCAGTGATACCCAGGGTACTGAAAAACTGTTTTTT,CAISDTQGTEKLFF
-,TRBV6-1,TRBJ2-1,TRBD2,TGTGCCAGCAGACAGGGGACTAGCGGGAAGGGTGAGCAGTTCTTC,CASRQGTSGKGEQFF
-,TRBV6-5,TRBJ1-1,TRBD1,TGTGCCAGCAGTGGCCAGACAGGGGGCCACACTGAAGCTTTCTTT,CASSGQTGGHTEAFF
-,TRBV6-6,TRBJ1-2,TRBD1,TGTGCCAGCATCCCAGGACAGGGGGACTATGGCTACACCTTC,CASIPGQGDYGYTF
few,TRBV19,TRBJ1-1,TRBD1,TGTGCCAGTAGTATCATGGGACAGCAGAACACTGAAGCTTTCTTT,CASSIMGQQNTEAFF
-,TRBV29-1,TRBJ2-7,TRBD1,TGCAGCGTCGTGACAGGGGGCGAGCAGTACTTC,CSVVTGGEQYF
-,TRBV5-6,TRBJ1-1,-,TGTGCCAGCAGCTTGTGGGCCCCGAACACTGAAGCTTTCTTT,CASSLWAPNTEAFF
-,TRBV7-2,TRBJ2-2,TRBD2,TGTGCCAGCAGCGGACCTAGCGGGAGTACCGGGGAGCTGTTTTTT,CASSGPSGSTGELFF
once,TRBV19,TRBJ2-7,TRBD1,TGTGCCAGTAGTATACGACAGGGTCCCTACGAGCAGTACTTC,CASSIRQGPYEQYF
few,TRBV4-1,TRBJ2-1,-,TGCGCCAGCAGCCAAGTAGGGGGTGAGCAGTTCTTC,CASSQVGGEQFF
-,TRBV29-1,TRBJ1-1,-,TGCAGCGTTGAGAAGGGGGGGGGAATGAACACTGAAGCTTTCTTT,CSVEKGGGMNTEAFF
-,TRBV6-6,TRBJ1-1,-,TGTGCCAGCAGTAACTCAAGGTCCCGGACAGACGAAGCTTTCTTT,CASSNSRSRTDEAFF
-,TRBV27,TRBJ2-3,-,TGTGCCAGCGGGAAGGGGTGGGATACGCAGTATTTT,CASGKGWDTQYF
-,TRBV28,TRBJ2-7,-,TGTGCCAGCAGTAACAGCCTCAGCGAGCAGTACTTC,CASSNSLSEQYF
once,TRBV2,TRBJ2-5,TRBD2,TGTGCCAGCCGTCAGGAGGGGACTAGGGGGGAGACCCAGTACTTC,CASRQEGTRGETQYF
-,TRBV5-8,TRBJ2-5,-,TGTGCCAGCAGCCTGGGAGAGATAATGAAAGAGACCCAGTACTTC,CASSLGEIMKETQYF
-,TRBV4-1,TRBJ2-5,TRBD1,TGCGCCAGCAGCCAAGAACCAGGGGACAGGGAGACCCAGTACTTC,CASSQEPGDRETQYF
-,TRBV4-2,TRBJ1-2,-,TGTGCCAGCAGCCACCGTCCGGACACTCTCGGACGGGATGGCTACACCTTC,CASSHRPDTLGRDGYTF
-,TRBV2,TRBJ1-5,-,TGTGCCAGCGCAGGGGACTACAATCAGCCCCAGCATTTT,CASAGDYNQPQHF
-,TRBV29-1,TRBJ1-3,TRBD1,TGCAGCGCAGGGACAGGGGGGTATGGAAACACCATATATTTT,CSAGTGGYGNTIYF
few,TRBV28,TRBJ2-7,-,TGTGCCAGCAGGCCTAGCCCAGGACAGCCAGAGCAGTACTTC,CASRPSPGQPEQYF
once,TRBV25-1,TRBJ2-5,-,TGTGCCAGCAGTGAATACGGGGGTAGCCAAGAGACCCAGTACTTC,CASSEYGGSQETQYF
-,TRBV27,TRBJ2-3,TRBD2,TGTGCCAGCAGTCGGGTAGCGGGTAGCACAGATACGCAGTATTTT,CASSRVAGSTDTQYF
once,TRBV11-2,TRBJ2-2,TRBD2,TGTGCCAGCAGTCGGGGGGAGGGCCCCACCGGGGAGCTGTTTTTT,CASSRGEGPTGELFF
-,TRBV7-8,TRBJ2-5,TRBD1,TGTGCCAGCAGCGAAACCGGACAGGGTGCGGCTAAGCTGGAGACCCAGTACTTC,CASSETGQGAAKLETQYF